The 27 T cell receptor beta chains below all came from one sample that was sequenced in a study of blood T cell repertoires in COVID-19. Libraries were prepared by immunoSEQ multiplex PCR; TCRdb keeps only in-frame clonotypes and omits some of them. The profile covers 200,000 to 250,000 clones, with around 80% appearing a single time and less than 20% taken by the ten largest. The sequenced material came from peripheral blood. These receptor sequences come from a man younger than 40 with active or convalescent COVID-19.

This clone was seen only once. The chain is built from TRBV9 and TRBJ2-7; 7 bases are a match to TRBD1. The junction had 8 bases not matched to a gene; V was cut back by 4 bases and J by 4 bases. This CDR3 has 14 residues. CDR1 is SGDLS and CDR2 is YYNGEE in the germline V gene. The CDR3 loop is CASSSRQGLYEQYF. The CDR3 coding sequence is TGTGCCAGCAGCTCCCGACAGGGCCTATACGAGCAGTACTTC.

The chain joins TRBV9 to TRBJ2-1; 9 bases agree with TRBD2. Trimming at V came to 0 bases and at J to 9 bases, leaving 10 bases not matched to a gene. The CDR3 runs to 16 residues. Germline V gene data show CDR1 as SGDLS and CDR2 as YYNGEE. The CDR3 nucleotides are TGTGCCAGCAGCGTAGACCCTAGCGGGGTCTTGGGTGAGCAGTTCTTC. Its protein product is CASSVDPSGVLGEQFF.

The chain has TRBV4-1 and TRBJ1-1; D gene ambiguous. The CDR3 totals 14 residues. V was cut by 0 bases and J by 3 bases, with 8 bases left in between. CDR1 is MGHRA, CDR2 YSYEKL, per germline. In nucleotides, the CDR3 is TGCGCCAGCAGCCAAGATTACGGTTACACTGAAGCTTTCTTT. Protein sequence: CASSQDYGYTEAFF.

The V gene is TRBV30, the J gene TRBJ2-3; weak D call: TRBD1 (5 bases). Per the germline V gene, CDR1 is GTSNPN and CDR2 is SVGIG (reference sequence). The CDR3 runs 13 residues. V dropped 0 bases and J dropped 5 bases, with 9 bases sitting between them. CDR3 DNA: TGTGCCTGGAGTGTAGGGGCCGTAGATACGCAGTATTTT. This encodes CAWSVGAVDTQYF.

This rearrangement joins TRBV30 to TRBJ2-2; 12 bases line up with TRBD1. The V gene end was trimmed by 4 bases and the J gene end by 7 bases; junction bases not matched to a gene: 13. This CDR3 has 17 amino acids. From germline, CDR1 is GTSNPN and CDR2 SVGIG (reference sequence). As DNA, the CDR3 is TGTGCCTGGACCAAATGGGGACAGGGGGCGCAGGACGGGGAGCTGTTTTTT. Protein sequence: CAWTKWGQGAQDGELFF.

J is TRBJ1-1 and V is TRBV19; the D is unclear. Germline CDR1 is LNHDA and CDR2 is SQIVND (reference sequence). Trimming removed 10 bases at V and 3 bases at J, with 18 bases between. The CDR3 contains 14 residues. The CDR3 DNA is TGTGCCACCAGACTCGCGGTTGGAGACACTGAAGCTTTCTTT. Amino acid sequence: CATRLAVGDTEAFF.

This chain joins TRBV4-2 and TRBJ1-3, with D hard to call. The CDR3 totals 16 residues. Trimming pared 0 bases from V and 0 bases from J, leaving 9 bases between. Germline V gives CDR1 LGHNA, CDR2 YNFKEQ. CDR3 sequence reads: CASSQDPEGSGNTIYF. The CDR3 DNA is TGTGCCAGCAGCCAAGATCCGGAGGGCTCTGGAAACACCATATATTTT.

CDR3 nucleotide sequence: TGCGCCAGCAGCCAAGAATATATTGCTAATGAAAAACTGTTTTTT. Translated: CASSQEYIANEKLFF. V usage is TRBV4-1 and J usage is TRBJ1-4; no clear D gene. In germline, CDR1 is MGHRA, CDR2 YSYEKL. The CDR3 covers 15 residues. Deletions cut 0 bases from V and 3 bases from J, with 8 bases between.

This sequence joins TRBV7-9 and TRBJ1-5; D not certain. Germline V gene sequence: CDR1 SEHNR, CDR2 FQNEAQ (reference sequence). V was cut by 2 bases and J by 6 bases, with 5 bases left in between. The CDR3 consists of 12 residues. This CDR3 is CASSLSLQPQHF. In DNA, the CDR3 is TGTGCCAGCAGCTTATCCCTTCAGCCCCAGCATTTT.

CDR3 protein: CASSAGGTDTQYF. DNA of the CDR3: TGTGCCAGCAGCGCGGGAGGTACAGATACGCAGTATTTT. The chain links TRBV5-8 to TRBJ2-3; 8 nucleotides match TRBD2. The CDR3 consists of 13 residues. The V and J ends lost 4 bases and 3 bases, in that order; junction bases with no gene match: 1. From germline, CDR1 is SGHTS and CDR2 YDEGEE.

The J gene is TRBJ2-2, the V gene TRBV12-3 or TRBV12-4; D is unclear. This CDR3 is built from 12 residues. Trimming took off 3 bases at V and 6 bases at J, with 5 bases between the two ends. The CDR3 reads CASSLWPGELFF. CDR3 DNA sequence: TGTGCCAGCAGTTTGTGGCCCGGGGAGCTGTTTTTT.

In nucleotides, the CDR3 is TGCGCCAGCCAATTCCTCACGGGATTCCAAGAGACCCAGTACTTC. Translation gives CASQFLTGFQETQYF. The chain has TRBV5-1 and TRBJ2-5, with a weak D call TRBD2 (5 bases). CDR1 SGHRS and CDR2 YFSETQ come from the germline V gene. There are 15 residues in the CDR3. Between the trimmed V and J ends, which lost 7 bases and 1 base, there was a span of 17 bases.

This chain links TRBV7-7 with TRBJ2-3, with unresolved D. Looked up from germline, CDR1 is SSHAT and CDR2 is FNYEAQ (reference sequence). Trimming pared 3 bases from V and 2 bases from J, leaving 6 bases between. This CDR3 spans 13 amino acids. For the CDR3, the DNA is TGTGCCAGCAGCTTCAGTCTCACAGATACGCAGTATTTT. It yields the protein CASSFSLTDTQYF.

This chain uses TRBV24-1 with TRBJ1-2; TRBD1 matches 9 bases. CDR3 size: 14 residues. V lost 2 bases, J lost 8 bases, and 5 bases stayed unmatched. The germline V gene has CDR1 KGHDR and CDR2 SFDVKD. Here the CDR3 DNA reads TGTGCCACCAGTGATTCCTTTACAGGGGGCGGCTACACCTTC. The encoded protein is CATSDSFTGGGYTF.

The CDR3 sequence: CASSLIPQGFGNQPQHF. For the CDR3, the DNA is TGCGCCAGCAGCTTGATACCCCAAGGCTTCGGGAATCAGCCCCAGCATTTT. The chain employs TRBV5-1 and TRBJ1-5; D call uncertain. The germline V gene has CDR1 SGHRS and CDR2 YFSETQ. The CDR3 is 17 amino acids. Trimming left V 1 base short and J 4 bases short, with 18 bases between.

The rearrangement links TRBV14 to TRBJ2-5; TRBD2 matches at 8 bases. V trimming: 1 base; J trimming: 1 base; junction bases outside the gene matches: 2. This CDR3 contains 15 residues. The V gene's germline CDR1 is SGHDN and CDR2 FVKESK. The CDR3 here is CASSQGAGAQETQYF. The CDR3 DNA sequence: TGTGCCAGCAGCCAAGGAGCGGGGGCCCAAGAGACCCAGTACTTC.

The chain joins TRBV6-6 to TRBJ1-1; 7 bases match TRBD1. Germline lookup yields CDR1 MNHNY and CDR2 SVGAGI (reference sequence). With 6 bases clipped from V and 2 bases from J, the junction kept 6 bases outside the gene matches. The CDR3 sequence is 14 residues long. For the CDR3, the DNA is TGTGCCAGCAGGGAGGACAGGACTAACACTGAAGCTTTCTTT. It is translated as CASREDRTNTEAFF.

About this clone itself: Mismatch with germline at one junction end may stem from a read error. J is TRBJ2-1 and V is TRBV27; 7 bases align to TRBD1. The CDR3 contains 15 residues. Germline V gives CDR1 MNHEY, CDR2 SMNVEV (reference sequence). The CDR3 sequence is CASSAGTASHNEQFF. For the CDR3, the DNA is TGTGCCAGCAGTGCCGGGACAGCCTCCCACAATGAGCAGTTCTTC.

CDR3 nucleotides: TGTGCCTGGAGTTTGGGCAGAATCTCTGGAAACACCATATATTTT. This encodes CAWSLGRISGNTIYF. The chain is built from TRBV30 and TRBJ1-3; no definite D call. The germline V gene encodes CDR1 GTSNPN and CDR2 SVGIG (reference sequence). The CDR3 runs 15 residues. The V end lost 2 bases, the J end lost 0 bases, and 11 bases lay between the germline ends.

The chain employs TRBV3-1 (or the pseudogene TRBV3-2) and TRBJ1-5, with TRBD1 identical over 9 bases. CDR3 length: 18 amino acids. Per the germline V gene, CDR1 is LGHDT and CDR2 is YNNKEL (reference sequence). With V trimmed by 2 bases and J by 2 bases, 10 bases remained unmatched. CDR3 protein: CASSQPTGGRRGNQPQHF. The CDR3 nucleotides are TGTGCCAGCAGCCAACCTACAGGGGGCAGGAGGGGCAATCAGCCCCAGCATTTT.

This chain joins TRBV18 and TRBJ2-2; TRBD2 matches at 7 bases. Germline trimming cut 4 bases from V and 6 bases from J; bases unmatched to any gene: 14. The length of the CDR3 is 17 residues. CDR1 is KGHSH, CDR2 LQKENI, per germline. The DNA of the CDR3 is TGTGCCAGCTCACTCAAAGGGTGGCTAGCGGAACCCGGGGAGCTGTTTTTT. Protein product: CASSLKGWLAEPGELFF.

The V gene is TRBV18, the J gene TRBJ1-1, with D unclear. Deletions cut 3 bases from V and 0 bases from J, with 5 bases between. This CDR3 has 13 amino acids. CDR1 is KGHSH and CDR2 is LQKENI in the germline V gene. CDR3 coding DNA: TGTGCCAGCTCACCGGGCATGAACACTGAAGCTTTCTTT. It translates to CASSPGMNTEAFF.

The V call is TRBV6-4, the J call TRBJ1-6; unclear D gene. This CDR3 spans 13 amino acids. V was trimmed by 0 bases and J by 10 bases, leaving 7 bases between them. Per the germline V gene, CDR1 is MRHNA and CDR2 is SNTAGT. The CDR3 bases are TGTGCCAGCAGTGACTCAAGCGGGTCACCCCTCCACTTT. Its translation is CASSDSSGSPLHF.

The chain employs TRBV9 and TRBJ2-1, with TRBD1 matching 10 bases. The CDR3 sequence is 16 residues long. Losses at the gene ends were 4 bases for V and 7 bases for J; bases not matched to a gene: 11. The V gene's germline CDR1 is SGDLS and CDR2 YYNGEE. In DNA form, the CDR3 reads TGTGCCAGCAGCCCCCCCCGGGACAGGGGTAAGAATGAGCAGTTCTTC. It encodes CASSPPRDRGKNEQFF.

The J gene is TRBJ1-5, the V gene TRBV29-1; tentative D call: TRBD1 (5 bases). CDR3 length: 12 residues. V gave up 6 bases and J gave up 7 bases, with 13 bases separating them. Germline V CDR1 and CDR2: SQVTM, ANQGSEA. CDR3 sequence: CSVRTSGQPQHF. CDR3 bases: TGCAGCGTCCGGACGTCAGGGCAGCCCCAGCATTTT.

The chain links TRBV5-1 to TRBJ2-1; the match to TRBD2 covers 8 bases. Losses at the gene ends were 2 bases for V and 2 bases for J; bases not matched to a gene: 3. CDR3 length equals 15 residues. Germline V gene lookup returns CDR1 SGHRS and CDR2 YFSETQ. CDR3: CASSFAGGPYNEQFF. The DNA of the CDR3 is TGCGCCAGCAGCTTTGCGGGGGGTCCCTACAATGAGCAGTTCTTC.

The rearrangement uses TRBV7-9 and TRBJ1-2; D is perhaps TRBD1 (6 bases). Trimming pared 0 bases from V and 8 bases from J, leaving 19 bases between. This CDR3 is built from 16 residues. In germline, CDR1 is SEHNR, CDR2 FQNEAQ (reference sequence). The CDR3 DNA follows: TGTGCCAGCAGCTTAGCGAGGGGGGGCCTCGTGTGGGGCTACACCTTC. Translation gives CASSLARGGLVWGYTF.